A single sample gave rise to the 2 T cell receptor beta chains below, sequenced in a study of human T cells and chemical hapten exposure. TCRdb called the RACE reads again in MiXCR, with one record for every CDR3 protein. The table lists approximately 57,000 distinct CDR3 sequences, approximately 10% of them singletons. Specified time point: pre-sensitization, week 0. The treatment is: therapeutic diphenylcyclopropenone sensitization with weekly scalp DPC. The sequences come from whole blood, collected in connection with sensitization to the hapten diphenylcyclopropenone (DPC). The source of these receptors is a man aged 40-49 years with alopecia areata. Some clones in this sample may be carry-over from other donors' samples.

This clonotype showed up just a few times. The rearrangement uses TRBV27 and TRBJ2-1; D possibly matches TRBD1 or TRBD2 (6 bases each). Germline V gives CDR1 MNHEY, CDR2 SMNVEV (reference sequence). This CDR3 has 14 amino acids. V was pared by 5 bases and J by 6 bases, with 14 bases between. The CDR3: CASSPLAGVNEQFF. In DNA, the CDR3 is TGTGCCAGCAGTCCACTAGCAGGGGTCAATGAGCAGTTCTTC.

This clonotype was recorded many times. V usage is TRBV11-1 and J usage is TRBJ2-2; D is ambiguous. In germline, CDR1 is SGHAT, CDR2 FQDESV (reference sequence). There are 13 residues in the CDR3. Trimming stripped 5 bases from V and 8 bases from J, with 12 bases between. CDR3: CASSPFGSGELFF. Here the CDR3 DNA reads TGTGCCAGCAGCCCGTTCGGTTCTGGGGAGCTGTTTTTT.